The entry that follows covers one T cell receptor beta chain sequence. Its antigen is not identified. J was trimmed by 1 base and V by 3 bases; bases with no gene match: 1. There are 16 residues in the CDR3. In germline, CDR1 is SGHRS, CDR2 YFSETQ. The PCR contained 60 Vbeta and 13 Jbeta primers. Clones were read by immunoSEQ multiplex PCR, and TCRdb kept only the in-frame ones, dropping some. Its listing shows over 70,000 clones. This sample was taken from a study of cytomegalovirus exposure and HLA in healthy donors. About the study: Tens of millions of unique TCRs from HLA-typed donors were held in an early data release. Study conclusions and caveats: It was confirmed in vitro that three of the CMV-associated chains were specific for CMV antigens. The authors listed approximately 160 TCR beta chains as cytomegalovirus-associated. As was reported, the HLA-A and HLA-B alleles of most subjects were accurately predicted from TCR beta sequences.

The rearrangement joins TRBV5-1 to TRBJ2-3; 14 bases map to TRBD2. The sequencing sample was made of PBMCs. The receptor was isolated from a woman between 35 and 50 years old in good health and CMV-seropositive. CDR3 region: CASSSGLAGGTDTQYF. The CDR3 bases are TGCGCCAGCAGCTCGGGACTAGCGGGGGGCACAGATACGCAGTATTTT.